This section outlines one TCR beta chain sequence together with its context. These data originate in a study of blood T cell repertoires in COVID-19. Looking at the study overall: Acute and convalescent COVID-19 specimens originated in the United States, Italy and Spain. Sources were T cells, B-cell-depleted T cells, or PBMCs; the material itself was cDNA or gDNA.

This table comes from immunoSEQ multiplex PCR, and its TCRdb copy is limited to in-frame clones, with some not included. The repertoire has fewer than 250,000 clones, 82% of them found once; the top ten carry around 12%. The junction had 7 bases not matched to a gene; V was cut back by 4 bases and J by 4 bases. Germline V gives CDR1 LGHNA, CDR2 YSLEER. CDR3 length: 16 residues. This chain uses TRBV4-3 with TRBJ2-7, with 13 nucleotides matching TRBD2. Sequencing was done on a sample of peripheral blood. This sequence was found in a woman in her thirties or forties with acute or convalescent COVID-19. The CDR3 bases are TGCGCCAGCAGCCGCGAGGCGGGACTAGCGGGATACGAGCAGTACTTC. This encodes CASSREAGLAGYEQYF.